The next 25 T cell receptor beta chains were all read from a single sample in a study of blood T cells in healthy people across ages. Through a sample-barcoded 5' primer and a J-beta primer mix, a second PCR was run for roughly 6 to 11 cycles. TCRdb reprocessed the 5' RACE reads with MiXCR, giving one entry per CDR3 protein. The repertoire consists of 650,000 to 800,000 distinct CDR3 sequences, with around 50% occurring once and the leading ten covering less than 15%. The sequencing input was blood. Receptors originate from a woman of 80 years or more in good health.

This clonotype appeared many times. This chain uses TRBV7-2 with TRBJ2-1, with 9 bases identical to TRBD1. CDR1 is SGHTA and CDR2 is FQGNSA in the germline V gene. This CDR3 is built from 16 residues. The junction had 11 bases not matched to a gene; V was cut back by 4 bases and J by 7 bases. CDR3 region: CASSSYMGQGTNEQFF. The CDR3 coding sequence is TGTGCCAGCAGCTCCTATATGGGACAGGGTACGAATGAGCAGTTCTTC.

This clonotype was seen repeatedly, ten times or more. The chain carries TRBV20-1 and TRBJ2-5, with D perhaps matching TRBD2 (5 bases). The ends were cut back, 1 base at V and 7 bases at J, with 19 bases in the middle. Per the germline V gene, CDR1 is DFQATT and CDR2 is SNEGSKA (reference sequence). CDR3 length: 15 residues. Written as DNA, the CDR3 is TGCAGTGCTAGAGGCCCAGGACTCCTTCCGTGGACCCAGTACTTC. Protein product: CSARGPGLLPWTQYF.

This clonotype was observed many times. The chain links TRBV12-3 or TRBV12-4 to TRBJ2-6, with 8 nucleotides matching TRBD2. The CDR3 totals 18 residues. The ends lost 3 bases at V and 0 bases at J; junction bases unmatched: 7. The CDR3 loop is CASSLGLAGLSGANVLTF. CDR3 bases: TGTGCCAGCAGTTTGGGGCTAGCGGGCCTCTCTGGGGCCAACGTCCTGACTTTC.

This clonotype was observed a few times. A read error may be the cause here, since a much bigger clone is one base away. The rearrangement uses TRBV12-3 or TRBV12-4 and TRBJ2-6, with D maybe TRBD1 (5 bases). The CDR3 is made up of 14 amino acids. V lost 3 bases, J lost 2 bases, and 5 bases lay in between. CDR3 loop: CASSFRAGANVLTF. For the CDR3, the DNA is TGTGCCAGCAGTTTCAGGGCTGGGGCCAACGTCCTGACTTTC.

This clonotype was picked up many times. The chain joins TRBV28 to TRBJ2-1, with D perhaps TRBD2 (5 bases). Between the trimmed V and J ends, which lost 6 bases and 0 bases, there was a span of 12 bases. The CDR3 spans 15 residues. Germline V gives CDR1 MDHEN, CDR2 SYDVKM. The CDR3 bases are TGTGCCAGCAGCCCCGTCAGCGGCTCCTACAATGAGCAGTTCTTC. Residues: CASSPVSGSYNEQFF.

At least ten counts were recorded for this clonotype. V gene TRBV28 combines with J gene TRBJ1-2; D unresolved. Trimming removed 6 bases from V and 5 bases from J, with 10 bases in between. The V gene's germline CDR1 is MDHEN and CDR2 SYDVKM. The CDR3 loop spans 12 amino acids. CDR3: CASRDLNYGYTF. The CDR3 nucleotides read TGTGCCAGCAGGGACTTAAATTATGGCTACACCTTC.

The chain uses TRBV14 and TRBJ2-5, with a tentative D call TRBD1 (6 bases). CDR1 SGHDN and CDR2 FVKESK come from the germline V gene. CDR3 length: 17 residues. Deletions cut 0 bases from V and 4 bases from J, with 18 bases between. The CDR3 protein is CASSQDKVGGFIETQYF. The CDR3 DNA follows: TGTGCCAGCAGCCAAGATAAAGTTGGGGGCTTTATAGAGACCCAGTACTTC.

This chain uses TRBV7-2 with TRBJ1-5; 7 bases map to TRBD1. The CDR3 has 15 residues. The V gene's germline CDR1 is SGHTA and CDR2 FQGNSA. V shed 4 bases, J shed 0 bases, and the junction held 3 bases outside the gene matches. This CDR3 reads CASSSHRGSNQPQHF. The CDR3 bases are TGTGCCAGCAGCTCTCACAGGGGTAGCAATCAGCCCCAGCATTTT.

As regards this clonotype: An end of the junction does not agree with germline; a read error may underlie this. J is TRBJ2-5 and V is TRBV28; 7 nucleotides agree with TRBD2. The DNA end favors TRBJ2-7, so the J call may be wrong. The CDR3 has 13 amino acids. Germline loops: CDR1 MDHEN, CDR2 SYDVKM. CDR3 residues: CANSSGLGSEQYF. The CDR3 nucleotides are TGTGCCAACAGTTCTGGACTAGGCAGCGAGCAGTACTTC.

The rearrangement uses TRBV9 and TRBJ2-2, with a tentative D call TRBD1 (6 bases). The CDR3 length is 13 residues. V lost 4 bases to trimming and J lost 7 bases, with 11 bases between them. Per germline, CDR1 SGDLS and CDR2 YYNGEE. For the CDR3, the DNA is TGTGCCAGCAGCCTAACAGGGAGCGGGGAGCTGTTTTTT. Amino acid sequence: CASSLTGSGELFF.

Comment on this clonotype: This sequence may be a read error, since a much larger clone differs from it by one base. The gene calls are TRBV10-3 and TRBJ2-1; 11 positions match TRBD2. V was clipped by 8 bases and J by 0 bases; unmatched bases: 3. The CDR3 sequence is 15 residues long. Germline values: CDR1 ENHRY, CDR2 SYGVKD. CDR3 in amino acids: CAIGGLAGSYNEQFF. For the CDR3, the DNA is TGTGCCATCGGTGGACTAGCGGGCTCCTACAATGAGCAGTTCTTC.

A remark on this clonotype: This may be a read error, as it is one base from a much larger clone. In nucleotides, the CDR3 is TGTGCCAGCAGTTGGGGACTTGCCCTCTACGCGCAGTACTTC. Translated, it gives CASSWGLALYAQYF. The chain couples TRBV28 to TRBJ2-7; D might be TRBD2 (6 bases). This CDR3 comprises 14 residues. The germline gives CDR1 MDHEN, CDR2 SYDVKM.

The V and J genes are TRBV12-3 or TRBV12-4 and TRBJ2-7; weak D call: TRBD2 (5 bases). The CDR3 totals 15 residues. V lost 1 base to trimming and J lost 5 bases, with 15 bases between them. CDR3 protein: CASSLGPAWRDEQYF. As DNA, the CDR3 is TGTGCCAGCAGTTTAGGACCCGCATGGCGGGACGAGCAGTACTTC.

V and J are TRBV2 and TRBJ2-1; the D is unclear. Germline lookup yields CDR1 SNHLY and CDR2 FYNNEI. This CDR3 contains 11 residues. V gave up 4 bases and J gave up 8 bases, with 6 bases separating them. This chain's CDR3 is CASSVSHEQFF. The CDR3 DNA follows: TGTGCCAGCAGTGTCAGTCATGAGCAGTTCTTC. The whole variable domain, remainder taken from reference TRBV2 and TRBJ2-1, is EPEVTQTPSHQVTQMGQEVILRCVPISNHLYFYWYRQILGQKVEFLVSFYNNEISEKSEIFDDQFSVERPDGSNFTLKIRSTKLEDSAMYFCASSVSHEQFFGPGTRLTVL.

In regard to this clonotype: Compared with germline, one end of the junction differs, possibly owing to a read error. This chain connects TRBV25-1 to TRBJ2-5, with 8 nucleotides matching TRBD2. CDR1 is MGHDK, CDR2 SYGVNS, per germline. CDR3 size: 14 residues. CDR3 sequence reads: CAGSGTSYQETQYF. The DNA of the CDR3 is TGTGCCGGCAGTGGGACTAGTTATCAAGAGACCCAGTACTTC.

The chain is built from TRBV4-1 and TRBJ1-4; the match to TRBD1 covers 9 bases. The CDR3 length is 18 residues. CDR1 is MGHRA and CDR2 is YSYEKL in the germline V gene. The junction had 10 bases not matched to a gene; V was cut back by 1 base and J by 4 bases. This CDR3 reads CASSQVLQGARRNEKLFF. The CDR3 DNA follows: TGCGCCAGCAGCCAAGTACTACAGGGGGCGCGGCGTAATGAAAAACTGTTTTTT.

At least ten counts were recorded for this clonotype. The chain carries TRBV20-1 and TRBJ2-3, with a possible D match to TRBD1 (5 bases). CDR1 and CDR2 (germline): DFQATT, SNEGSKA (reference sequence). This CDR3 has 12 residues. Trimming shortened V by 4 bases and J by 1 base, and 6 bases separated the two germline ends. The CDR3 loop reads CSAIGGTDTQYF. For the CDR3, the DNA is TGCAGTGCTATAGGGGGCACAGATACGCAGTATTTT.

The chain links TRBV10-3 to TRBJ2-2; 7 bases fit TRBD2. This CDR3 contains 16 residues. Trimming removed 7 bases from V and 0 bases from J; junction bases left unmatched: 8. CDR1 is ENHRY and CDR2 is SYGVKD in the germline V gene. In nucleotides, the CDR3 is TGTGCCATCATAGGCGAGCGGGGAACGAACACCGGGGAGCTGTTTTTT. It yields the protein CAIIGERGTNTGELFF.

The gene calls are TRBV9 and TRBJ2-7; D possibly corresponds to TRBD1 (6 bases). The germline V and J ends were trimmed by 4 bases and 5 bases, with 19 bases remaining between them. The CDR3 is made up of 15 amino acids. CDR1 is SGDLS, CDR2 YYNGEE, per germline. The CDR3 loop reads CASSPGVRDIHEQYF. CDR3 in DNA: TGTGCCAGCAGCCCAGGGGTCAGGGATATCCACGAGCAGTACTTC.

This clonotype was observed a handful of times. The chain carries TRBV19 and TRBJ2-2; the D is unclear. Trimming stripped 9 bases from V and 0 bases from J, with 20 bases between. Per the germline V gene, CDR1 is LNHDA and CDR2 is SQIVND (reference sequence). This CDR3 region has 17 residues. The CDR3 region has the DNA TGTGCCAGGATCGTGGGTTTTGGCAGAACGAACACCGGGGAGCTGTTTTTT. It translates to CARIVGFGRTNTGELFF.

For this clonotype: A much larger clone differs from this one at a single base, so this may be a read error. V is TRBV10-3 and J is TRBJ2-1; D unresolved. Trimming removed 4 bases from V and 8 bases from J, with 9 bases in between. Per germline, CDR1 ENHRY and CDR2 SYGVKD. The CDR3 has 12 residues. The CDR3, as DNA: TGTGCCATCAGTGCGTCGATTTATGAGCAGTTCTTC. Translating gives CAISASIYEQFF.

Many counts were recorded for this clonotype. The chain is built from TRBV7-9 and TRBJ2-7; 8 bases are shared with TRBD1. Looked up from germline, CDR1 is SEHNR and CDR2 is FQNEAQ (reference sequence). This CDR3 comprises 17 residues. V lost 4 bases, J lost 0 bases, and 11 bases stayed unmatched. The DNA of the CDR3 is TGTGCCAGCAGCTACGGGACAGGTAGCTTGAGCTCCTACGAGCAGTACTTC. Translated, it gives CASSYGTGSLSSYEQYF.

The chain uses TRBV4-2 and TRBJ1-5; maybe TRBD1 (6 bases). The V end was cut by 0 bases, the J end by 7 bases, with 13 bases between. The CDR3 covers 15 residues. Germline-derived CDR1 and CDR2 are LGHNA and YNFKEQ. CDR3 sequence reads: CASSQDGQSFQPQHF. The CDR3 DNA reads TGTGCCAGCAGCCAAGACGGACAGTCGTTCCAGCCCCAGCATTTT.

The table lists this clonotype with a few counts. V usage is TRBV28 and J usage is TRBJ1-5; D call uncertain. Germline-derived CDR1 and CDR2 are MDHEN and SYDVKM. V was clipped by 6 bases and J by 0 bases, with 6 bases between them. This CDR3 comprises 13 residues. The CDR3 loop reads CASREYSNQPQHF. CDR3 nucleotide sequence: TGTGCCAGCAGAGAATATAGCAATCAGCCCCAGCATTTT.

The chain couples TRBV5-6 to TRBJ2-1, with 12 positions matching TRBD2. After removal of 1 base from V and 6 bases from J, the junction contained 2 bases not matched to a gene. This CDR3 has 15 amino acids. Germline assignment: CDR1 SGHDT and CDR2 YYEEEE. CDR3 DNA: TGTGCCAGCAGCTTGCTAGCGGGGGGGCTCAATGAGCAGTTCTTC. Its protein is CASSLLAGGLNEQFF.